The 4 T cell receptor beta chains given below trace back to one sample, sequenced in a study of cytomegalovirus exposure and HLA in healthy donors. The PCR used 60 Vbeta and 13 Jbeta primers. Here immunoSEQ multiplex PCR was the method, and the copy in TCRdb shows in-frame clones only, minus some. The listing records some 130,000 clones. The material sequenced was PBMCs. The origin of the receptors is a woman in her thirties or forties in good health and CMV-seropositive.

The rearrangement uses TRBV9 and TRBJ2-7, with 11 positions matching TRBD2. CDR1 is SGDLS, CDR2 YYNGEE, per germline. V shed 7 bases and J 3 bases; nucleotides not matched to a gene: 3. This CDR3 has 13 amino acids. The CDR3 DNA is TGTGCCAGCGGGGGGACTAGCGGCTACGAGCAGTACTTC. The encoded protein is CASGGTSGYEQYF.

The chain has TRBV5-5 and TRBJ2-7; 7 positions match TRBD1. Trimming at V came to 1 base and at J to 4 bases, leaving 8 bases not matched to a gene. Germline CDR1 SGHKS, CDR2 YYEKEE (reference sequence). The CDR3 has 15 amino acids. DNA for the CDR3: TGTGCCAGCAGCTTGACGAGACAGGGAGATTACGAGCAGTACTTC. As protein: CASSLTRQGDYEQYF.

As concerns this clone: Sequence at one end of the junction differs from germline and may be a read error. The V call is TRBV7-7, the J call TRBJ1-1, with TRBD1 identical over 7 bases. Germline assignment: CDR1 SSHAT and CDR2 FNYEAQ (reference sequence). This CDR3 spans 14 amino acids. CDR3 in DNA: TGTGCTAGCAGGCCCGGGACAGATCCAGAGGGAGCTTTCTTT. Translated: CASRPGTDPEGAFF.

Here the CDR3 DNA reads TGTGCCAGCAGCTCCAGTGGGCGCTATGGCTACACCTTC. It translates to CASSSSGRYGYTF. The J gene is TRBJ1-2, the V gene TRBV27, with no clear D. The CDR3 contains 13 residues. The V gene's germline CDR1 is MNHEY and CDR2 SMNVEV (reference sequence). V dropped 6 bases and J dropped 4 bases, with 12 bases sitting between them.